This entry describes one T cell receptor (beta chain). This specimen comes from a study of PD-L1 blockade in urothelial cancer. Turning to the study itself: When tumor samples were examined, their median T cell count was 1,402.

The table came from immunoSEQ multiplex PCR; TCRdb's copy has only in-frame clones and leaves some out. This table has about 35,000 clones, about a third appearing once. Urothelial carcinoma in patients was locally advanced or metastatic. The receptor comes from a man between 60 and 70 years old with urothelial cancer. Here the sequenced sample was tumor tissue, taken before atezolizumab (anti-PD-L1) treatment.

The CDR3 DNA reads as TGTGCCATCGGGAGAGCGGGGGAATTACGCGAGCAGTACTTC. It encodes CAIGRAGELREQYF. The genes are TRBV6-8 and TRBJ2-7, with TRBD2 matching over 8 bases. The CDR3 loop spans 14 amino acids. The germline V gene has CDR1 MNHGY and CDR2 SAAAGT. V was pared by 10 bases and J by 6 bases, with 14 bases of the junction left unmatched.